This T cell receptor (beta chain) was retrieved from a study of T cell responses to AZD1222 COVID-19 vaccine (dated by TCRdb to the early 2020s). Regarding the complete study: AZD1222 recipients with second doses at about 4 weeks or about 12 weeks were pooled, because spike-specific TCR depth and breadth did not differ between schedules. A total of just over 230 trial participants underwent TCR sequencing, of whom some 210 received two doses of AZD1222 and about 25 received two doses of the MenACWY control vaccine. Enrollment into the trials was organized by age into subgroups of 18-55, 56-69 and 70-plus years, and those subgroups contained approximately 150, 30 and 60 TCR-sequenced participants, respectively.

What this sample's time point label stands for: baseline before first vaccination. Vaccinee samples came from UK trials COV001 and COV002, including a single-blind randomized controlled phase 2/3 trial of AZD1222 (ChAdOx1 nCoV-19) in healthy adults. Trial participant PBMC samples were collected at day 0 and day 28 after the second dose for TCRbeta chain sequencing. Overall study outcomes, separate from this receptor: The vaccine-associated CD4 TCRs covered the entire spike protein, and the dominant responses fell in regions 160-218 and 743-854. Only 5 to 7 AZD1222 recipients were SARS-CoV-2 seropositive at baseline, limiting conclusions about previously exposed vaccinees. Spike-specific TCR breadth and depth rose significantly after two AZD1222 doses compared with day 0 and with MenACWY recipients. Nearly half of unique spike-specific TCRs reportedly recognized epitopes outside regions mutated in the B.1.351 and B.1.1.7 variants. No day 14 peak-response samples were available, so repertoires were characterized only after the peak T cell response. Participants were mostly white British, with more females than males. The authors suggested clonal diversity may have been underestimated. The 56-69-year group was small, and its depth increase did not reach significance, likely because of low power.

The CDR3 regions of human TCRbeta chains were analyzed by immunosequencing. Turning to the authors' computational methods: TCRs in the repertoires were compared against a reference library of SARS-CoV-2-specific TCRs that had been generated with the MIRA antigen-specificity platform. Breadth was defined as the fraction of unique TCRs that were SARS-CoV-2-associated, and depth was defined as the fraction of total T cells that were SARS-CoV-2-associated. Using the MIRA data, each spike-specific TCR was assigned both to the spike region to which the TCR was reactive and to a CD4 or CD8 class. Log10-transformed breadth and depth values were compared by one-way ANOVA with Sidak's multiple comparisons tests. Entries here come from immuneACCESS through TCRdb and include only in-frame sequences with V and J called. Some clones fail to appear in such tables; in the studies checked, an unresolved V gene covers under half of the shortfall, and the cause of the remainder is unknown. V, J and clone size are those of that table, while D and trimming were read from the DNA. This sample gives 80,000 or so clones in total; roughly nine tenths of them show up just once. About 1.6% of the sample is in the top ten clones.

As to this clone: The antigen it recognizes is unknown. Within one base of it there is no much larger clone, and no base qualities were kept.

Based on the germline V gene (reference sequence), the CDR1 and CDR2 sequences are MNHEY and SMNVEV. Its CDR3 holds 13 amino acids, cysteine through phenylalanine. Here the CDR3 DNA is all that survives: 39 bases in frame from base 1. The junction shows trimming of 8 bases on V and 0 bases on J, plus 10 bases between the germline ends. The source material was peripheral blood, sampled on day 0 of AZD1222 vaccination. The chain is encoded by TRBV27 joined to TRBJ1-1, and the D gene may be TRBD1, 6 bases matching. This clonotype was sampled from an adult in good health. In nucleotide form, the sequence is TGTGCCAGCGGGGGACACATGAACACTGAAGCTTTCTTT. Its translation reads: CASGGHMNTEAFF.